The 24 T cell receptor beta chains given below trace back to one sample, sequenced in a study of Ad26.COV2.S vaccination and SARS-CoV-2 variants. Repertoires were generated with immunoSEQ multiplex PCR, while TCRdb's copy carries only in-frame clones and drops some. The top ten hold approximately 1.7% of the sample, which has 440,000 or so clones, around 89% seen once. Treatment specified: around 19 received Ad26.COV2.S at low or high dose, single or two shots; five or six received placebo; per-sample allocation not given. Day 63 after the first injection of vaccine or placebo was the sampling time. The sequences come from peripheral blood, collected in a trial of Ad26.COV2.S vaccine versus placebo. The receptors were gathered from a person between 18 and 60 years old who received the Ad26.COV2.S COVID-19 vaccine or a placebo.

The rearrangement links TRBV18 to TRBJ1-1; D call uncertain. The CDR3 covers 15 residues. The V end lost 1 base, the J end lost 4 bases, and 13 bases lay between the germline ends. CDR1 is KGHSH, CDR2 LQKENI, per germline. CDR3 in amino acids: CASSPQPGFGTEAFF. The CDR3 DNA is TGTGCCAGCTCACCACAGCCGGGCTTCGGCACTGAAGCTTTCTTT.

Here the CDR3 DNA reads TGTGCCAGCAGTAGAAACGGGGTGGTCACAGATACGCAGTATTTT. Encoded protein: CASSRNGVVTDTQYF. The chain carries TRBV7-3 and TRBJ2-3, with D perhaps matching TRBD2 (5 bases). The CDR3 extends over 15 amino acids. V was clipped by 6 bases and J by 2 bases, with 15 bases between them. Germline loops: CDR1 SGHTA, CDR2 FQGTGA.

The chain uses TRBV18 and TRBJ2-7; D is perhaps TRBD1 or TRBD2 (6 bases each). Trimming left V 6 bases short and J 1 base short, with 22 bases between. CDR3 length: 17 residues. Per germline, CDR1 KGHSH and CDR2 LQKENI. The CDR3 loop reads CASSVGGRILPSYEQYF. CDR3 sequence (DNA): TGTGCCAGCTCCGTCGGGGGCCGAATCCTTCCTTCCTACGAGCAGTACTTC.

The CDR3 sequence is CASSQYTTGGSEQYF. In DNA, the CDR3 is TGCGCCAGCAGCCAATACACGACAGGGGGCTCCGAGCAGTACTTC. J is TRBJ2-7 and V is TRBV4-3; 10 bases align to TRBD1. This CDR3 spans 15 amino acids. V lost 2 bases and J lost 6; bases outside the gene matches: 7. Per germline, CDR1 LGHNA and CDR2 YSLEER.

The chain couples TRBV10-3 to TRBJ1-5; no clear D gene. Germline CDR1 ENHRY, CDR2 SYGVKD. The V and J ends lost 3 bases and 12 bases respectively, with 15 bases between them. The length of the CDR3 is 13 residues. CDR3 loop: CAISDGEQLLQHF. CDR3 sequence (DNA): TGTGCCATCAGTGATGGTGAACAGCTACTCCAGCATTTT.

The V call is TRBV25-1, the J call TRBJ2-5; 12 nucleotides line up with TRBD2. CDR3 length equals 16 residues. V was pared by 2 bases and J by 4 bases, with 5 bases of the junction left unmatched. CDR1 MGHDK and CDR2 SYGVNS come from the germline V gene. The CDR3 is CASSELAGGVGETQYF. The CDR3 bases are TGTGCCAGCAGTGAACTAGCGGGAGGGGTGGGAGAGACCCAGTACTTC.

V and J are TRBV7-3 and TRBJ2-3; D not certain. CDR1 is SGHTA, CDR2 FQGTGA, per germline. V was pared by 3 bases and J by 2 bases, with 6 bases between. The CDR3 sequence is 13 residues long. The CDR3 here is CASSLIYTDTQYF. The CDR3 DNA follows: TGTGCCAGCAGCTTGATTTACACAGATACGCAGTATTTT.

This clone has just one count. The chain is built from TRBV7-3 and TRBJ1-1; TRBD1 might be the D (5 bases). Trimming shortened V by 0 bases and J by 0 bases, and 14 bases separated the two germline ends. Germline CDR1 SGHTA, CDR2 FQGTGA. The CDR3 is 17 amino acids. In nucleotides, the CDR3 is TGTGCCAGCAGCTTAACGTTCGGGGGAGATATGAACACTGAAGCTTTCTTT. Amino acids: CASSLTFGGDMNTEAFF.

This chain connects TRBV27 to TRBJ1-2, with 7 bases identical to TRBD1. The CDR3 runs 13 residues. Germline lookup yields CDR1 MNHEY and CDR2 SMNVEV (reference sequence). V trimming: 6 bases; J trimming: 6 bases; junction bases outside the gene matches: 7. Written as DNA, the CDR3 is TGTGCCAGCAGAAAATCCGGGACAGATGGCTACACCTTC. It codes for CASRKSGTDGYTF.

J is TRBJ2-1 and V is TRBV3-1 (or the pseudogene TRBV3-2); 11 bases agree with TRBD2. CDR3 size: 16 residues. The V gene end was trimmed by 0 bases and the J gene end by 3 bases; junction bases not matched to a gene: 1. CDR1 LGHDT and CDR2 YNNKEL come from the germline V gene (reference sequence). CDR3 residues: CASSQEGLAGYNEQFF. The CDR3 DNA is TGTGCCAGCAGCCAAGAAGGACTAGCGGGCTACAATGAGCAGTTCTTC.

The J gene is TRBJ1-5, the V gene TRBV30; 7 bases fit TRBD1. V lost 7 bases to trimming and J lost 6 bases; unmatched junction nucleotides: 9. Germline CDR1 GTSNPN, CDR2 SVGIG (reference sequence). CDR3 size: 13 residues. The CDR3 loop is CAYTVQGRQPQHF. The CDR3 region has the DNA TGTGCCTACACGGTACAGGGGCGTCAGCCCCAGCATTTT.

The genes are TRBV6-6 and TRBJ1-5, with TRBD1 matching 7 bases. V was pared by 6 bases and J by 7 bases, with 6 bases of the junction left unmatched. CDR3 size: 13 residues. Looked up from germline, CDR1 is MNHNY and CDR2 is SVGAGI (reference sequence). As DNA, the CDR3 is TGTGCCAGCAGAATGAAAGGGGGCCAGCCCCAGCATTTT. Its protein is CASRMKGGQPQHF.

The chain links TRBV4-3 to TRBJ2-2; no reliable D call. V lost 4 bases, J lost 4 bases, and 13 bases lay in between. Germline V gene lookup returns CDR1 LGHNA and CDR2 YSLEER. The CDR3 is 15 residues long. CDR3 protein: CASSPSTSGTGELFF. CDR3 in DNA: TGCGCCAGCAGCCCTTCGACTTCGGGCACCGGGGAGCTGTTTTTT.

J is TRBJ1-5 and V is TRBV6-1; the D gene is possibly TRBD1 (5 bases). V was pared by 6 bases and J by 5 bases, with 17 bases between. This CDR3 comprises 15 residues. In germline, CDR1 is MNHNS, CDR2 SASEGT. The CDR3 is CASSRYDSADQPQHF. CDR3 bases: TGTGCCAGCAGCCGCTATGACAGTGCTGATCAGCCCCAGCATTTT.

The chain combines TRBV19 with TRBJ2-6; perhaps TRBD2 as D (5 bases). V lost 4 bases, J lost 0 bases, and 7 bases lay in between. The germline gives CDR1 LNHDA, CDR2 SQIVND (reference sequence). The CDR3 has 15 residues. The CDR3 here is CASSTRDSGANVLTF. The CDR3 DNA follows: TGTGCCAGTAGTACCCGGGACTCTGGGGCCAACGTCCTGACTTTC. Supplemented by reference TRBV19 and TRBJ2-6, the full variable domain reads DGGITQSPKYLFRKEGQNVTLSCEQNLNHDAMYWYRQDPGQGLRLIYYSQIVNDFQKGDIAEGYSVSREKKESFPLTVTSAQKNPTAFYLCASSTRDSGANVLTFGAGSRLTVL.

V gene TRBV30 combines with J gene TRBJ1-2, with no clear D. Germline V gives CDR1 GTSNPN, CDR2 SVGIG (reference sequence). V lost 0 bases, J lost 7 bases, and 9 bases lay in between. The CDR3 has 12 residues. The CDR3: CAWSVLLTGYTF. CDR3 nucleotide sequence: TGTGCCTGGAGTGTACTACTAACTGGCTACACCTTC.

The CDR3 region has the DNA TGTGCCATCAGTGAGTCGGGGTCCTCCTACGAGCAGTACTTC. The encoded protein is CAISESGSSYEQYF. The chain has TRBV10-3 and TRBJ2-7; D is uncertain. The CDR3 consists of 14 residues. Germline values: CDR1 ENHRY, CDR2 SYGVKD. V was pared by 0 bases and J by 0 bases, with 6 bases between.

This clone came up a few times. V and J are TRBV5-5 and TRBJ2-7; 7 bases fit TRBD2. The CDR3 totals 16 residues. Germline V CDR1 and CDR2: SGHKS, YYEKEE (reference sequence). Losses at the gene ends were 1 base for V and 3 bases for J; bases not matched to a gene: 10. CDR3 sequence: CASSLTRGLRGYEQYF. The CDR3, as DNA: TGTGCCAGCAGCTTGACGCGGGGGTTAAGGGGCTACGAGCAGTACTTC.

Here the CDR3 reads CASSPGTLETQYF. The CDR3 coding sequence is TGTGCCAGTAGCCCCGGGACTTTGGAGACCCAGTACTTC. This rearrangement joins TRBV19 to TRBJ2-5; D is possibly TRBD2 (6 bases). This CDR3 has 13 amino acids. V lost 6 bases and J lost 5, with 13 bases in between. Germline loops: CDR1 LNHDA, CDR2 SQIVND (reference sequence).

The V gene is TRBV23-1, the J gene TRBJ2-6; D possibly uses TRBD1 or TRBD2 (5 bases each). TRBV23-1 carries the ORF label, with uncertain function. The CDR3 length is 13 residues. The V and J ends lost 4 bases and 10 bases respectively, with 11 bases between them. CDR3 in amino acids: CASSPGRLNVLTF. The DNA of the CDR3 is TGCGCCAGCAGTCCGGGACGGCTGAACGTCCTGACTTTC.

The chain uses TRBV6-2 or TRBV6-3 and TRBJ2-7, with D unclear. Per germline, CDR1 MNHEY and CDR2 SVGEGT. Trimming shortened V by 6 bases and J by 9 bases, and 18 bases separated the two germline ends. The CDR3 is made up of 13 amino acids. The CDR3 sequence is CASSLTTAGGQYF. DNA of the CDR3: TGTGCCAGCAGCCTCACTACCGCCGGCGGGCAGTACTTC.

The chain is built from TRBV28 and TRBJ2-2; TRBD1 agrees at 7 bases. Germline CDR1 MDHEN, CDR2 SYDVKM. The junction had 7 bases not matched to a gene; V was cut back by 6 bases and J by 0 bases. The CDR3 runs 16 residues. CDR3 in amino acids: CASRPTGTANTGELFF. In DNA form, the CDR3 reads TGTGCCAGCAGGCCAACCGGGACAGCGAACACCGGGGAGCTGTTTTTT.

The sample holds a few counts of this clone. This chain links TRBV10-3 with TRBJ1-5; 9 bases agree with TRBD1. Germline V lookup: CDR1 ENHRY, CDR2 SYGVKD. V shed 8 bases, J shed 11 bases, and the junction held 16 bases outside the gene matches. The CDR3 is 15 residues long. CDR3 DNA: TGTGCCATCGGGGACAGGGACATGTTAGGTGAAGCCCAGCATTTT. Residues: CAIGDRDMLGEAQHF.

The chain employs TRBV4-1 and TRBJ2-1; D call uncertain. Germline V gene lookup returns CDR1 MGHRA and CDR2 YSYEKL. The CDR3 loop spans 13 amino acids. Trimming stripped 1 base from V and 3 bases from J, with 4 bases between. This chain's CDR3 is CASSQGGYNEQFF. CDR3 sequence (DNA): TGCGCCAGCAGCCAAGGGGGCTACAATGAGCAGTTCTTC.